This T cell receptor beta chain appears in the sequencing data of a study of cytomegalovirus exposure and HLA in healthy donors. 60 Vbeta and 13 Jbeta primers were used in PCR. The assay was immunoSEQ multiplex PCR, and TCRdb's table has in-frame clones only and misses some. The sample holds about 83,000 clones, roughly 79% seen once. Findings of the study overall: For TCR beta chains, V- and J-gene trimming was later linked to a missense DCLRE1C variant. An analysis was carried out at a later point. It showed that HLA-associated TCR beta chains were more clonally expanded than equally common non-associated chains.

On this clone itself: Its cognate antigen is unknown.

V lost 6 bases and J lost 5, with 19 bases in between. This CDR3 is 15 amino acids long. Per the germline V gene, CDR1 is MNHNS and CDR2 is SASEGT. The chain is built from TRBV6-1 and TRBJ1-2; D perhaps matches TRBD1 (5 bases). The sequence was obtained from a young man in good health and CMV-seropositive. The specimen was PBMCs. CDR3 nucleotide sequence: TGTGCCAGCAGGATGGGGGGTTCGGTACCTTATGGCTACACCTTC. It yields the protein CASRMGGSVPYGYTF.